Listed below are T cell receptor beta chains from one sample, sequenced in a study of blood T cell repertoires in COVID-19. TCRdb's copy holds only in-frame clones and misses some; the assay was immunoSEQ multiplex PCR. This repertoire shows about 210,000 clones, approximately 85% found once; its top ten account for approximately 8%. Sample: peripheral blood. Receptors were obtained from a woman in her forties or fifties with active or convalescent COVID-19. Each CDR3 is given with its conserved first and last residue. Each record gives: D gene, CDR3 length, J gene, clone size, V gene, CDR3 DNA, CDR3 protein. D genes are given only for firm matches. Clone size is shown for a subset of rows, as once, few, many or a class of expanded clone.

>TRBD2|16|TRBJ2-5|.|TRBV28
TGTGCCAGCAGTTCCGGACTAGCGGGGGGACCAGAGACCCAGTACTTC
CASSSGLAGGPETQYF
>TRBD2|15|TRBJ2-3|.|TRBV3-1/TRBV3-2
TGTGCCAGCAGCCACACTAGCGGGGGGGCAGATACGCAGTATTTT
CASSHTSGGADTQYF
>TRBD2|17|TRBJ2-7|.|TRBV28
TGTGCCAGCAGTTTGGGGGGATATTGGGGAGGGTCCTACGAGCAGTACTTC
CASSLGGYWGGSYEQYF
>.|12|TRBJ1-2|few|TRBV19
TGTGCCAGTAGTAACAGGGATTATGGCTACACCTTC
CASSNRDYGYTF
>TRBD2|16|TRBJ2-7|.|TRBV5-1
TGCGCCAGCAGCCCCGGGACTAGCGGGAGAGGATACGAGCAGTACTTC
CASSPGTSGRGYEQYF
>.|14|TRBJ1-1|.|TRBV13
TGTGCCAGCAGCTTCGGATCCAGGGGCACTGAAGCTTTCTTT
CASSFGSRGTEAFF
>.|12|TRBJ1-2|.|TRBV11-2
TGTGCCAGTGGGGAGGGCGACTATGGCTACACCTTC
CASGEGDYGYTF
>.|17|TRBJ2-1|.|TRBV19
TGTGCCAGTACCGCCCACCGACTAACCGACTCCTACAATGAGCAGTTCTTC
CASTAHRLTDSYNEQFF
>.|15|TRBJ2-7|.|TRBV28
TGTGCCAGCAGTTTCCGGGACGGAGGGCCAGGCGAGCAGTACTTC
CASSFRDGGPGEQYF
>TRBD2|17|TRBJ2-3|.|TRBV20-1
TGCAGTGCTAGTGAAAGCGGGAGGGCCAGGGACGCAGATACGCAGTATTTT
CSASESGRARDADTQYF
>TRBD1|16|TRBJ2-7|.|TRBV28
TGTGCCAGCAGCTTTCCGGGACAGCTTCCTTTCTACGAGCAGTACTTC
CASSFPGQLPFYEQYF
>TRBD1|13|TRBJ2-2|.|TRBV28
TGTGCCAGCAGTTTAACAGGGGCCGGGGAGCTGTTTTTT
CASSLTGAGELFF
>.|13|TRBJ2-1|.|TRBV5-1
TGCGCCAGCAGCTTGATTGGGGGGAATGAGCAGTTCTTC
CASSLIGGNEQFF
>TRBD1|19|TRBJ1-1|.|TRBV5-1
TGCGCCAGCAGCTTGGCCCCGTCGGGGCAGGGGGCCCGGAACACTGAAGCTTTCTTT
CASSLAPSGQGARNTEAFF
>.|17|TRBJ1-2|.|TRBV3-1/TRBV3-2
TGTGCCAGCAGCCGCAGGTCACCCGGCCTCGGGGAGTTTGGCTACACCTTC
CASSRRSPGLGEFGYTF
>TRBD1|18|TRBJ1-3|once|TRBV5-8
TGTGCCAGCAGCGCCCGGGACAGGGGGTATCGAGGGGGAAACACCATATATTTT
CASSARDRGYRGGNTIYF
>TRBD2|16|TRBJ2-7|once|TRBV5-4
TGTGCCAGCAGCCCACCCCCGACTAGCGGGAGGGACGAGCAGTACTTC
CASSPPPTSGRDEQYF